These T cell receptor beta chains were read from a single sample in a study of blood T cell repertoires in COVID-19. Libraries were prepared by immunoSEQ multiplex PCR; TCRdb keeps only in-frame clonotypes and omits some of them. The sample includes tens of thousands of clones, 82% seen only once; the top ten take roughly 13%. The source material was peripheral blood. The receptors derive from a woman older than 75 with acute or convalescent COVID-19. CDR3s include the opening cysteine and the closing phenylalanine or tryptophan. Each record gives: clone size, V gene, D gene, CDR3 length, J gene, CDR3 DNA, CDR3 protein. A D gene is named only where the DNA matches it firmly. Clone size appears in some rows only: once, few, many, or a class for an expanded clone.

abundance: .
v_gene: TRBV28
d_gene: .
len: 17
j_gene: TRBJ1-6
CDR3nt: TGTGCCAGCAGTTTATGGAAATTAGAGTCCTATAATTCACCCCTCCACTTT
CDR3aa: CASSLWKLESYNSPLHF

abundance: .
v_gene: TRBV9
d_gene: .
len: 16
j_gene: TRBJ1-5
CDR3nt: TGTGCCAGCAGCGCCTCCGGTTCCCCCTACAATCAGCCCCAGCATTTT
CDR3aa: CASSASGSPYNQPQHF

abundance: .
v_gene: TRBV29-1
d_gene: TRBD1
len: 12
j_gene: TRBJ2-7
CDR3nt: TGCAGCGTTGGGCAGGGGGCAGGCGAGCAGTACTTC
CDR3aa: CSVGQGAGEQYF

abundance: .
v_gene: TRBV4-1
d_gene: .
len: 12
j_gene: TRBJ2-5
CDR3nt: TGCGCCAGCAGCCAAGAGGAGGAGACCCAGTACTTC
CDR3aa: CASSQEEETQYF

abundance: .
v_gene: TRBV2
d_gene: .
len: 15
j_gene: TRBJ2-3
CDR3nt: TGTGCCAGCAGTGTAGGAGCGGGCGGCACAGATACGCAGTATTTT
CDR3aa: CASSVGAGGTDTQYF

abundance: .
v_gene: TRBV5-6
d_gene: TRBD2
len: 17
j_gene: TRBJ2-7
CDR3nt: TGTGCCAGCAGCTTCCGGACTAGCGGGAGAGCTAGAAACGAGCAGTACTTC
CDR3aa: CASSFRTSGRARNEQYF

abundance: .
v_gene: TRBV9
d_gene: .
len: 14
j_gene: TRBJ2-5
CDR3nt: TGTGCCAGCAGCGTAGGAGCCCAAGCAGAGACCCAGTACTTC
CDR3aa: CASSVGAQAETQYF

abundance: .
v_gene: TRBV15
d_gene: .
len: 13
j_gene: TRBJ2-7
CDR3nt: TGTGCCACCAGCAGAGATAAGGGGCTCGAGCAGTACTTC
CDR3aa: CATSRDKGLEQYF

abundance: .
v_gene: TRBV6-5
d_gene: .
len: 13
j_gene: TRBJ1-2
CDR3nt: TGTGCCAGCAGGGCTTCCTCTCACTATGGCTACACCTTC
CDR3aa: CASRASSHYGYTF

abundance: .
v_gene: TRBV14
d_gene: TRBD2
len: 15
j_gene: TRBJ2-1
CDR3nt: TGTGCCAGCAGCCAGTCGGCTAGCGGGAACAATGAGCAGTTCTTC
CDR3aa: CASSQSASGNNEQFF

abundance: .
v_gene: TRBV5-1
d_gene: .
len: 15
j_gene: TRBJ1-2
CDR3nt: TGCGCCAGCAGCTTGGACGAGGGCAGGTTAAATGGCTACACCTTC
CDR3aa: CASSLDEGRLNGYTF

abundance: .
v_gene: TRBV7-2
d_gene: .
len: 14
j_gene: TRBJ1-2
CDR3nt: TGTGCCAGCAGCTTAAGCAGGGTTAATTATGGCTACACCTTC
CDR3aa: CASSLSRVNYGYTF

abundance: .
v_gene: TRBV7-9
d_gene: TRBD2
len: 15
j_gene: TRBJ2-1
CDR3nt: TGTGCCAGCAGTATACTAGCGGGAGGGGTCGATGAGCAGTTCTTC
CDR3aa: CASSILAGGVDEQFF

abundance: .
v_gene: TRBV4-1
d_gene: TRBD2
len: 15
j_gene: TRBJ2-2
CDR3nt: TGCGCCAGCAGCCAAGCTGGGCGGGGGACCGGGGAGCTGTTTTTT
CDR3aa: CASSQAGRGTGELFF

abundance: .
v_gene: TRBV28
d_gene: TRBD2
len: 14
j_gene: TRBJ2-1
CDR3nt: TGTGCCACCAGACTAGCTTATAGTATCCATGAGCAGTTCTTC
CDR3aa: CATRLAYSIHEQFF

abundance: .
v_gene: TRBV12-3/TRBV12-4
d_gene: .
len: 13
j_gene: TRBJ2-2
CDR3nt: TGTGCCAGCGCCCCCTTCGGTGACGGGGAGCTGTTTTTT
CDR3aa: CASAPFGDGELFF

abundance: .
v_gene: TRBV3-1/TRBV3-2
d_gene: .
len: 16
j_gene: TRBJ1-2
CDR3nt: TGTGCCAGCAGCCCAAAGCCCGAGGGAGGCGGCTATGGCTACACCTTC
CDR3aa: CASSPKPEGGGYGYTF

abundance: .
v_gene: TRBV28
d_gene: .
len: 15
j_gene: TRBJ1-5
CDR3nt: TGTGCCACCGTGGAGGGCGGACCCGGCAATCAGCCCCAGCATTTT
CDR3aa: CATVEGGPGNQPQHF

abundance: few
v_gene: TRBV4-1
d_gene: TRBD1
len: 20
j_gene: TRBJ1-6
CDR3nt: TGCGCCAGCAGCCAAGTCCCCCTTCGCCGAGGACAGGGGTATAATTCACCCCTCCACTTT
CDR3aa: CASSQVPLRRGQGYNSPLHF

abundance: .
v_gene: TRBV9
d_gene: .
len: 14
j_gene: TRBJ2-7
CDR3nt: TGTGCCAGCGGGTCTACCCCCCAGGGGTACGAGCAGTACTTC
CDR3aa: CASGSTPQGYEQYF

abundance: .
v_gene: TRBV9
d_gene: .
len: 13
j_gene: TRBJ2-7
CDR3nt: TGTGCCAGCAGCGTGGAGGGAGACTACGAGCAGTACTTC
CDR3aa: CASSVEGDYEQYF

abundance: .
v_gene: TRBV6-5
d_gene: TRBD1
len: 14
j_gene: TRBJ2-7
CDR3nt: TGTGCCAGCGGGCCAGGGACAGGGATCTACGAGCAGTACTTC
CDR3aa: CASGPGTGIYEQYF

abundance: .
v_gene: TRBV30
d_gene: .
len: 17
j_gene: TRBJ2-3
CDR3nt: TGTGCCTGGAGTGTAAGTGAGCTGCTCGGGAAGCCAGATACGCAGTATTTT
CDR3aa: CAWSVSELLGKPDTQYF

abundance: once
v_gene: TRBV30
d_gene: TRBD2
len: 15
j_gene: TRBJ2-3
CDR3nt: TGTGCCTGGAGCCAACCTAGCGGGAGGGTTGATACGCAGTATTTT
CDR3aa: CAWSQPSGRVDTQYF

abundance: .
v_gene: TRBV5-4
d_gene: TRBD1
len: 13
j_gene: TRBJ2-7
CDR3nt: TGTGCCAGCAGCATACAGGGGCAAAACGAGCAGTACTTC
CDR3aa: CASSIQGQNEQYF

abundance: .
v_gene: TRBV7-9
d_gene: TRBD2
len: 15
j_gene: TRBJ2-1
CDR3nt: TGTGCCAGCAGCTGGCGGGGGAGCTCCTACAATGAGCAGTTCTTC
CDR3aa: CASSWRGSSYNEQFF

abundance: .
v_gene: TRBV5-1
d_gene: TRBD2
len: 17
j_gene: TRBJ2-3
CDR3nt: TGCGCCAGCAGCTTGGGACGGACTAGCGGGAGCACAGATACGCAGTATTTT
CDR3aa: CASSLGRTSGSTDTQYF

abundance: .
v_gene: TRBV29-1
d_gene: .
len: 15
j_gene: TRBJ2-1
CDR3nt: TGCAGCGTTGGGCGGCGTTTGTCCTCCTACAATGAGCAGTTCTTC
CDR3aa: CSVGRRLSSYNEQFF

abundance: .
v_gene: TRBV2
d_gene: TRBD2
len: 15
j_gene: TRBJ2-5
CDR3nt: TGTGCCAGCAGTCAGATTAGCGGGAGTTATGAGACCCAGTACTTC
CDR3aa: CASSQISGSYETQYF

abundance: once
v_gene: TRBV28
d_gene: .
len: 16
j_gene: TRBJ2-7
CDR3nt: TGTGCCAGCAGTTTAGGGGGGGGCCAGGCTGCCTACGAGCAGTACTTC
CDR3aa: CASSLGGGQAAYEQYF

abundance: .
v_gene: TRBV3-1/TRBV3-2
d_gene: TRBD1
len: 18
j_gene: TRBJ1-5
CDR3nt: TGTGCCAGCAGCCAGTCGAAACGGGACAGCCATAGCAATCAGCCCCAGCATTTT
CDR3aa: CASSQSKRDSHSNQPQHF

abundance: many
v_gene: TRBV6-5
d_gene: .
len: 15
j_gene: TRBJ1-1
CDR3nt: TGTGCCAGCAGCCCCATGCGGGTGGGGAACACTGAAGCTTTCTTT
CDR3aa: CASSPMRVGNTEAFF

abundance: .
v_gene: TRBV14
d_gene: TRBD1
len: 13
j_gene: TRBJ1-2
CDR3nt: TGTGCCAGCAGCCCGAGGCAGGGGGACGGCTACACCTTC
CDR3aa: CASSPRQGDGYTF

abundance: .
v_gene: TRBV29-1
d_gene: .
len: 12
j_gene: TRBJ2-1
CDR3nt: TGCAGCGTTACCCAAACTTACAATGAGCAGTTCTTC
CDR3aa: CSVTQTYNEQFF

abundance: .
v_gene: TRBV19
d_gene: TRBD1
len: 15
j_gene: TRBJ2-5
CDR3nt: TGTGCCAGTAGTATTTCACAGGGGGCGATGCAGACCCAGTACTTC
CDR3aa: CASSISQGAMQTQYF

abundance: .
v_gene: TRBV3-1/TRBV3-2
d_gene: TRBD1
len: 16
j_gene: TRBJ2-7
CDR3nt: TGTGCCAGCAGCCGGGGGTACAGGGGACCCACCTACGAGCAGTACTTC
CDR3aa: CASSRGYRGPTYEQYF

abundance: .
v_gene: TRBV27
d_gene: TRBD1
len: 14
j_gene: TRBJ1-2
CDR3nt: TGTGCCAGCGCTCCGGGACAGGGCGTCTATGGCTACACCTTC
CDR3aa: CASAPGQGVYGYTF

abundance: .
v_gene: TRBV7-9
d_gene: TRBD2
len: 14
j_gene: TRBJ2-5
CDR3nt: TGTGCCAGCACCACGGGACTAGCGGAAGAGACCCAGTACTTC
CDR3aa: CASTTGLAEETQYF

abundance: once
v_gene: TRBV3-1/TRBV3-2
d_gene: TRBD2
len: 20
j_gene: TRBJ2-2
CDR3nt: TGTGCCAGCAGCCAATATGGGGTTCCGGGACTAGCGGCCCCGAGCGGGGAGCTGTTTTTT
CDR3aa: CASSQYGVPGLAAPSGELFF

abundance: .
v_gene: TRBV24-1
d_gene: TRBD2
len: 22
j_gene: TRBJ2-3
CDR3nt: TGTGCCACCAGTCTCTCGTACAGGGTCCCTTTCCTAAGCGGGAGTGTCACAGATACGCAGTATTTT
CDR3aa: CATSLSYRVPFLSGSVTDTQYF

abundance: medium-sized
v_gene: TRBV27
d_gene: TRBD1
len: 15
j_gene: TRBJ1-5
CDR3nt: TGTGCCAGCAGTTTCGGACAGGGACGCAATCAGCCCCAGCATTTT
CDR3aa: CASSFGQGRNQPQHF

abundance: .
v_gene: TRBV19
d_gene: TRBD2
len: 15
j_gene: TRBJ2-7
CDR3nt: TGTGCCAGTAGCCTAACTAGCGGGGAGGTACGGGAGCAGTACTTC
CDR3aa: CASSLTSGEVREQYF

abundance: .
v_gene: TRBV30
d_gene: TRBD1
len: 13
j_gene: TRBJ1-2
CDR3nt: TGTGCCTGCTCTCCCGGGACAGACTATGGCTACACCTTC
CDR3aa: CACSPGTDYGYTF

abundance: .
v_gene: TRBV7-8
d_gene: .
len: 16
j_gene: TRBJ2-2
CDR3nt: TGTGCCAGCAGCTCCCTGGCAGGGGCCAGCGCCGGGGAGCTGTTTTTT
CDR3aa: CASSSLAGASAGELFF

abundance: .
v_gene: TRBV6-5
d_gene: TRBD1
len: 13
j_gene: TRBJ1-5
CDR3nt: TGTGCCAGCAAGGGACAGGCAAATCAGCCCCAGCATTTT
CDR3aa: CASKGQANQPQHF

abundance: .
v_gene: TRBV10-1
d_gene: .
len: 15
j_gene: TRBJ2-7
CDR3nt: TGCGCCAGCAGTGATTTGGATGGGCAGACCTACGAGCAGTACTTC
CDR3aa: CASSDLDGQTYEQYF

abundance: .
v_gene: TRBV30
d_gene: .
len: 13
j_gene: TRBJ2-1
CDR3nt: TGTGCCTGGAGATATTCCCGCGACAATGAGCAGTTCTTC
CDR3aa: CAWRYSRDNEQFF

abundance: once
v_gene: TRBV27
d_gene: .
len: 18
j_gene: TRBJ1-6
CDR3nt: TGTACCAGCAGTTTCCTGGAGAGGGGAGGGTCCTATAATTCACCCCTCCACTTT
CDR3aa: CTSSFLERGGSYNSPLHF

abundance: .
v_gene: TRBV6-5
d_gene: .
len: 15
j_gene: TRBJ2-1
CDR3nt: TGTGCCAGCAGTTATGCTAGTGGGAGACGGAATGAGCAGTTCTTC
CDR3aa: CASSYASGRRNEQFF

abundance: .
v_gene: TRBV7-6
d_gene: .
len: 16
j_gene: TRBJ2-2
CDR3nt: TGTGCCAGCAGCTTGCACCGACAATTGGTCACCGGGGAGCTGTTTTTT
CDR3aa: CASSLHRQLVTGELFF